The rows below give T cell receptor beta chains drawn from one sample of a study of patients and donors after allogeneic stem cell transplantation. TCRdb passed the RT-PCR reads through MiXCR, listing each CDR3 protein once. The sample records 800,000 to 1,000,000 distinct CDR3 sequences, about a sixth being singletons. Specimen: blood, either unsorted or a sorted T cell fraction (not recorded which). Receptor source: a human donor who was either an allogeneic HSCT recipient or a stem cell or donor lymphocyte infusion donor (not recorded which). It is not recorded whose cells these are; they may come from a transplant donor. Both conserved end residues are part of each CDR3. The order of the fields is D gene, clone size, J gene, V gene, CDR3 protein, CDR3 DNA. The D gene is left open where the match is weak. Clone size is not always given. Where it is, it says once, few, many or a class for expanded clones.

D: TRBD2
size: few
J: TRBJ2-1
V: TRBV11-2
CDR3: CASSLLGGRVYNEQFF
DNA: TGTGCCAGCAGCCTCCTCGGCGGGAGAGTCTACAATGAGCAGTTCTTC

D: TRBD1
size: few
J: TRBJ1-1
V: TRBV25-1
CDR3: CASSEWGQGAIEAFF
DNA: TGTGCCAGCAGTGAATGGGGACAGGGGGCGATTGAAGCTTTCTTT

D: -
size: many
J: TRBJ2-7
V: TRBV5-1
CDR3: CASSLGELGYEQYF
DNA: TGCGCCAGCAGCTTGGGAGAGCTGGGCTACGAGCAGTACTTC

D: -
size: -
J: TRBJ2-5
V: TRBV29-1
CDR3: CSPQSGEASWGETQYF
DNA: TGCAGCCCCCAATCGGGGGAGGCTAGCTGGGGAGAGACCCAGTACTTC

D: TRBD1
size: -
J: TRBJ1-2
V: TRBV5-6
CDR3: CASSVDRAYGYTF
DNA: TGTGCCAGCAGCGTGGACAGGGCCTATGGCTACACCTTC

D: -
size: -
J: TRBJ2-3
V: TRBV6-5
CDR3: CASSYTGGNTDTQYF
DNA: TGTGCCAGCAGTTACACGGGGGGCAACACAGATACGCAGTATTTT

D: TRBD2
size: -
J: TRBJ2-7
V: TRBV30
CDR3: CAWSLAGEQYF
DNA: TGTGCCTGGAGTTTAGCGGGTGAGCAGTACTTC

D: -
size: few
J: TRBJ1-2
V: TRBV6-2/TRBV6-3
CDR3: CASSRRPDGYTF
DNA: TGTGCCAGCAGTCGTAGGCCCGATGGCTACACCTTC

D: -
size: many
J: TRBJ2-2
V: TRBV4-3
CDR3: CASSHPVKGAGELFF
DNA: TGCGCCAGCAGCCATCCCGTAAAGGGGGCCGGGGAGCTGTTTTTT

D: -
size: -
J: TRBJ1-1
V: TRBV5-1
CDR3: CATTPDTEAFF
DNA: TGCGCCACAACACCCGACACTGAAGCTTTCTTT

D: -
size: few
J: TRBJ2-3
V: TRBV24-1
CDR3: CATSDLGGEGTDTQYF
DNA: TGTGCCACCAGTGATTTGGGGGGTGAAGGCACAGATACGCAGTATTTT

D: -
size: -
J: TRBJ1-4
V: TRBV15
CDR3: CATSRQITTNEKLFF
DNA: TGTGCCACCAGCCGACAGATCACAACTAATGAAAAACTGTTTTTT

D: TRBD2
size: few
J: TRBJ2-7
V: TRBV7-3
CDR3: CASSLPQAGANSYEQYF
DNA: TGTGCCAGCAGCTTACCCCAGGCGGGAGCTAACTCCTACGAGCAGTACTTC

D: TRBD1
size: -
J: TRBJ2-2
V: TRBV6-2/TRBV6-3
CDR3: CASRPTGTGTGELFF
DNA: TGTGCCAGCAGACCGACCGGGACAGGGACCGGGGAGCTGTTTTTT

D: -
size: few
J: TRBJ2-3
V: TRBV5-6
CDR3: CASSSPRALFGTDTQYF
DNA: TGTGCCAGCAGCTCACCTCGAGCCCTTTTCGGCACAGATACGCAGTATTTT

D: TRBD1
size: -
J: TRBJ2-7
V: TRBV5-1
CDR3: CASSLGPGTGLNEQYF
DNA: TGCGCCAGCAGCTTGGGTCCCGGGACAGGGCTCAACGAGCAGTACTTC

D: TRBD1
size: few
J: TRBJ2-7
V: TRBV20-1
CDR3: CSARSQDRGREQYF
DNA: TGCAGTGCTAGGAGCCAGGACAGGGGGCGGGAGCAGTACTTC

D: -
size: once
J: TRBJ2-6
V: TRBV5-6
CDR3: CASSSYRGRSRGANVLTF
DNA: TGTGCCAGCAGCTCCTATCGGGGCCGGTCCCGGGGGGCCAACGTCCTGACTTTC

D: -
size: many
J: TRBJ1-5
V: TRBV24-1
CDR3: CATSESQTRGNQPQHF
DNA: TGTGCCACCAGTGAGTCCCAGACGAGGGGCAATCAGCCCCAGCATTTT

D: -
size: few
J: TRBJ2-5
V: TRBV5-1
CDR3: CASSLVGGVYQETQYF
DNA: TGCGCCAGCAGCTTGGTGGGAGGTGTATACCAAGAGACCCAGTACTTC

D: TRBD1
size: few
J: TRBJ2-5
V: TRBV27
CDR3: CASSPKPRQGRETQYF
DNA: TGTGCCAGCAGCCCTAAACCCCGACAGGGACGGGAGACCCAGTACTTC

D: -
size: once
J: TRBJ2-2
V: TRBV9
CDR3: CASSVFRGTGELFF
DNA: TGTGCCAGCAGCGTGTTCAGGGGAACCGGGGAGCTGTTTTTT

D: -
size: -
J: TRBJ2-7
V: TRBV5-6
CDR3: CASSLGASNYEQYF
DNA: TGTGCCAGCAGCTTGGGAGCTAGCAACTACGAGCAGTACTTC

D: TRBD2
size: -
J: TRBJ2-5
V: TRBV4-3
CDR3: CASSQGVAGGLKETQYF
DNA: TGCGCCAGCAGCCAAGGGGTAGCGGGGGGGCTGAAAGAGACCCAGTACTTC

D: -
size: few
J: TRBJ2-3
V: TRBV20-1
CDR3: CSARPSDSWDTQYF
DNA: TGCAGTGCTAGACCTTCCGACTCTTGGGATACGCAGTATTTT

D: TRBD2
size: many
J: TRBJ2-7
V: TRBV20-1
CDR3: CSAGLAGGTYEQYF
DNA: TGCAGTGCTGGGCTAGCGGGAGGAACTTACGAGCAGTACTTC

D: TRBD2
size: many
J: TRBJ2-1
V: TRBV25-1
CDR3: CASSDGSLAGNEQFF
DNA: TGTGCCAGCAGTGACGGTAGTCTAGCGGGCAATGAGCAGTTCTTC

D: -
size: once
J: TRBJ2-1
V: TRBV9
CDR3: CASSVAGTVRTEQFF
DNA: TGTGCCAGCAGCGTGGCCGGGACTGTGCGGACTGAGCAGTTCTTC

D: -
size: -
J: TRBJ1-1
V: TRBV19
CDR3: CASRGGIGYTEAFF
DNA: TGTGCCAGTAGGGGGGGAATTGGGTACACTGAAGCTTTCTTT

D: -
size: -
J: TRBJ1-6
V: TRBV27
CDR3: CASSFRASSYNSPLHF
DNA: TGTGCCAGCAGTTTCAGGGCGAGCTCCTATAATTCACCCCTCCACTTT

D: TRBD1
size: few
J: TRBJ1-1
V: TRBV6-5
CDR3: CASSYRSGGMNTEAFF
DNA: TGTGCCAGCAGTTACAGATCAGGGGGCATGAACACTGAAGCTTTCTTT

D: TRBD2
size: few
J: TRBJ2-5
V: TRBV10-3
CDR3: CAISTGLAGEETQYF
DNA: TGTGCCATCAGTACGGGACTAGCGGGAGAAGAGACCCAGTACTTC

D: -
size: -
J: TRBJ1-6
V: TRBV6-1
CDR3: CASAGASYNSPLHF
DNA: TGTGCCAGCGCTGGAGCCTCCTATAATTCACCCCTCCACTTT

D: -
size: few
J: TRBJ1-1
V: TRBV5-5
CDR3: CASSGQGGATTEAFF
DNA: TGTGCCAGCAGCGGTCAGGGAGGTGCGACCACTGAAGCTTTCTTT

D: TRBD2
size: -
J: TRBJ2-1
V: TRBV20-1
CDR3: CSAREVLAGVNEQFF
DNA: TGCAGTGCTAGAGAAGTACTAGCGGGAGTCAATGAGCAGTTCTTC

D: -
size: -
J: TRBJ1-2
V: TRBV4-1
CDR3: CASSHLAGTRSDYGYTF
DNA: TGCGCCAGCAGCCACTTGGCCGGGACTCGGAGTGACTATGGCTACACCTTC

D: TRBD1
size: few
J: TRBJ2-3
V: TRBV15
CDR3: CATSRGFGQGVTDTQYF
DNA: TGTGCCACCAGCAGAGGGTTCGGACAGGGAGTCACAGATACGCAGTATTTT

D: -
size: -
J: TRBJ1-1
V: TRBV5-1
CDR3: CASSFGSGGFTEAFF
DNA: TGCGCCAGCAGCTTCGGCAGCGGGGGTTTCACTGAAGCTTTCTTT

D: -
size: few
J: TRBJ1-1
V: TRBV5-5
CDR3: CASSPSRPTGLEAFF
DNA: TGTGCCAGCAGCCCCTCCCGTCCCACAGGGCTTGAAGCTTTCTTT

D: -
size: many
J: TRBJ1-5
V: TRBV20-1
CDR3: CSAREWAGDQPQHF
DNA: TGCAGTGCTAGAGAATGGGCAGGAGACCAGCCCCAGCATTTT

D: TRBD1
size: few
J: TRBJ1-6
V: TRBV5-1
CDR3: CASSWKTGRDSSYNSPLHF
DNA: TGCGCCAGCAGCTGGAAGACAGGGAGAGACAGCTCCTATAATTCACCCCTCCACTTT

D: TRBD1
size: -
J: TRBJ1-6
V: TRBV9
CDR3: CASSSRSGGASYNSPLHF
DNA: TGTGCCAGCAGCTCCCGTTCAGGGGGAGCATCCTATAATTCACCCCTCCACTTT

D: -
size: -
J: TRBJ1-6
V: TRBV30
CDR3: CAGQGLYNSPLHF
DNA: TGTGCCGGTCAGGGACTCTATAATTCACCCCTCCACTTT

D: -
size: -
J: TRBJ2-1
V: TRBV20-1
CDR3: CSAQGTNEQFF
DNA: TGCAGTGCTCAAGGGACGAATGAGCAGTTCTTC

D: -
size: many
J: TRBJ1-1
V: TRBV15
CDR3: CATSSEFGEAFF
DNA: TGTGCCACCAGCAGTGAGTTTGGTGAAGCTTTCTTT

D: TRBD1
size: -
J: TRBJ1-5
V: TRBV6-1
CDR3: CASSRMSGWDRGNQPQHF
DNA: TGTGCCAGCAGTCGTATGTCTGGTTGGGACAGGGGTAATCAGCCCCAGCATTTT

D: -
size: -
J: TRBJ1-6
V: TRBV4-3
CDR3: CASSQVSSGNSPLHF
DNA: TGCGCCAGCAGCCAAGTTTCATCAGGGAATTCACCCCTCCACTTT

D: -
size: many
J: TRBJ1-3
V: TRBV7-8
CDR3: CASSLKQGLNTIYF
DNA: TGTGCCAGCAGCTTAAAACAGGGACTAAACACCATATATTTT

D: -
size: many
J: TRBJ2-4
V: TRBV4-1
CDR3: CASSPWLAKNIQYF
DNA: TGCGCCAGCAGCCCCTGGTTAGCCAAAAACATTCAGTACTTC

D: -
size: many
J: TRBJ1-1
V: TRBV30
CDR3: CAWSVWGMNTEAFF
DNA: TGTGCCTGGAGTGTATGGGGAATGAACACTGAAGCTTTCTTT

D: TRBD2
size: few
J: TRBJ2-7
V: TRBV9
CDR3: CASSVGGRLAGDEQYF
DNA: TGTGCCAGCAGCGTAGGAGGGAGACTAGCGGGCGACGAGCAGTACTTC

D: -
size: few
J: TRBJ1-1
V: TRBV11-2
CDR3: CASSLERQGLDAEAFF
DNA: TGTGCCAGCAGCTTAGAACGTCAGGGCCTCGACGCTGAAGCTTTCTTT

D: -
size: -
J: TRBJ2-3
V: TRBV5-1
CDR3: CASSLEGWATDTQYF
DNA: TGCGCCAGCAGCTTGGAGGGGTGGGCTACAGATACGCAGTATTTT

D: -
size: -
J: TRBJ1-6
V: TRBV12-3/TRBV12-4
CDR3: CASSRVQGKNNSPLHF
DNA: TGTGCCAGCAGTCGGGTACAGGGCAAAAATAATTCACCCCTCCACTTT

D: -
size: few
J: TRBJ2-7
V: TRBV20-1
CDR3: CSARDKYEQYF
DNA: TGCAGTGCTAGAGATAAGTACGAGCAGTACTTC

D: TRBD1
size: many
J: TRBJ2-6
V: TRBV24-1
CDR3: CATSAGGSGANVLTF
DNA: TGTGCCACCAGTGCAGGGGGCTCTGGGGCCAACGTCCTGACTTTC

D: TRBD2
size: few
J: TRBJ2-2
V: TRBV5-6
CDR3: CASSFTGLAGGLAGELFF
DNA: TGTGCCAGCAGCTTTACGGGACTAGCGGGAGGGCTCGCCGGGGAGCTGTTTTTT

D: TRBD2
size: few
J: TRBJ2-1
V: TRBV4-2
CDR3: CASSQETASGGNEQFF
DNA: TGTGCCAGCAGCCAAGAAACGGCTAGCGGGGGGAATGAGCAGTTCTTC

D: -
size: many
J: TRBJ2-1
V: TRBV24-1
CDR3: CATGSSSDEQFF
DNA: TGTGCCACCGGTTCTAGCAGCGATGAGCAGTTCTTC